A single sample gave rise to the 5 T cell receptor beta chains below, sequenced in a study of blood T cell repertoires in COVID-19. Assay: immunoSEQ multiplex PCR; the TCRdb copy retains only in-frame clones and omits some. Altogether fewer than 350,000 clones are present, around 88% being singletons, with the ten largest covering under 15%. The source material was peripheral blood. These TCRs come from a woman in her 70s with COVID-19, enrolled during active disease.

The J gene is TRBJ1-2, the V gene TRBV24-1, with D perhaps matching TRBD1 (5 bases). V was clipped by 6 bases and J by 2 bases, with 12 bases between them. CDR3 length: 14 residues. Germline loops: CDR1 KGHDR, CDR2 SFDVKD. CDR3 region: CATSTGGVNYGYTF. As DNA, the CDR3 is TGTGCCACCAGTACCGGGGGGGTGAACTATGGCTACACCTTC.

This clone was detected only once. CDR3 nucleotides: TGTGCCAGCAGTCGCGAAAGTGGCACTGAAGCTTTCTTT. Protein product: CASSRESGTEAFF. This chain uses TRBV27 with TRBJ1-1, with no clear D. Trimming shortened V by 5 bases and J by 4 bases, and 11 bases separated the two germline ends. This CDR3 spans 13 amino acids. Germline V gene sequence: CDR1 MNHEY, CDR2 SMNVEV (reference sequence).

The chain couples TRBV11-3 to TRBJ1-2; D unclear. V gave up 0 bases and J gave up 5 bases, with 7 bases separating them. The CDR3 consists of 13 residues. Per germline, CDR1 SGHNT and CDR2 YENEEA. The CDR3 here is CASSLDSGYGYTF. The CDR3 DNA sequence: TGTGCCAGCAGCTTAGATTCGGGTTATGGCTACACCTTC.

The chain uses TRBV11-2 and TRBJ2-3; TRBD1 matches 9 bases. The CDR3 is 19 residues long. The J segment lost 2 bases and the V segment lost 0 bases, leaving 12 bases of the junction unmatched. Per the germline V gene, CDR1 is SGHAT and CDR2 is FQNNGV. Here the CDR3 DNA reads TGTGCCAGCAGCTTAGAAGGCCTCCCCGGGACAGGGACCACAGATACGCAGTATTTT. As protein: CASSLEGLPGTGTTDTQYF.

This chain connects TRBV4-2 to TRBJ2-2, with 9 bases fitting TRBD2. This CDR3 has 19 residues. CDR1 and CDR2 from the germline V gene are LGHNA and YNFKEQ. V dropped 4 bases and J dropped 5; count of bases not matched to a gene: 17. The CDR3 DNA follows: TGTGCCAGCAGCCCCGGGGTAGCGGGGGCCTGGGGGTCGACCGGGGAGCTGTTTTTT. This encodes CASSPGVAGAWGSTGELFF.